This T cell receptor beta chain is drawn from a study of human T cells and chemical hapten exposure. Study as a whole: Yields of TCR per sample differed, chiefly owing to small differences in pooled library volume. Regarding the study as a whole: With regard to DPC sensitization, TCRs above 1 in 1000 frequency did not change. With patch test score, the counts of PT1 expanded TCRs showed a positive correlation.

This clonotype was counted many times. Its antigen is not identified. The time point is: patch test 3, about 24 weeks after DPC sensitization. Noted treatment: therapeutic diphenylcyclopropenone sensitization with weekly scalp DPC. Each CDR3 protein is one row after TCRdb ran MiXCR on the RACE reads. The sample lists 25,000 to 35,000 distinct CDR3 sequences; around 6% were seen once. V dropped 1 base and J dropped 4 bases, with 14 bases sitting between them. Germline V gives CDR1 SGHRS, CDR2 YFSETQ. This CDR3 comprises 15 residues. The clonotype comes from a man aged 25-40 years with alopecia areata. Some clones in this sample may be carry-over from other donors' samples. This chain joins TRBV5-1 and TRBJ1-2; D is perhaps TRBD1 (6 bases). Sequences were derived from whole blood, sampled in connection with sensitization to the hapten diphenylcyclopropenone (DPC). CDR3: CASSLTGGARYGYTF. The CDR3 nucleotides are TGCGCCAGCAGCTTGACGGGGGGCGCACGCTATGGCTACACCTTC.